Listed here are 16 T cell receptor beta chains from one sample, sequenced in a study of radiotherapy plus CTLA-4 blockade in lung cancer (dated by TCRdb to 2016 to 2018). Libraries were built with the immunoSEQ multiplex PCR assay. TCRdb stores this immuneACCESS table with in-frame sequences only. Part of the clones is absent; in the studies checked, under half of the shortfall reflects unresolved V genes, and no reason is known for the rest. Across this sample there are roughly 90,000 clones, with 80% to 85% seen only once. Jointly, the top ten make up about a quarter of the sample. The input for sequencing was peripheral blood, taken from a patient treated with radiotherapy plus ipilimumab. Source of these receptors: a human donor with non-small cell lung cancer that progressed on radiotherapy plus ipilimumab.

This clone was picked up a small number of times. This chain uses TRBV15 with TRBJ2-3, with 9 bases identical to TRBD2. The ends lost 4 bases at V and 4 bases at J; junction bases unmatched: 6. In germline, CDR1 is LNHNV, CDR2 YYDKDF (reference sequence). This CDR3 has 15 residues. The CDR3 sequence is CATSIMREGADTQYF. CDR3 in DNA: TGTGCCACCAGCATTATGCGGGAGGGCGCAGATACGCAGTATTTT.

A remark on this clone: One junction end does not reproduce the germline sequence, and a read error may be involved. The chain uses TRBV5-4 and TRBJ1-5; D may be TRBD1 (6 bases). Germline CDR1 is SGHNT and CDR2 is YYREEE (reference sequence). This CDR3 comprises 12 residues. CDR3 in DNA: TGTGCCAGCAGCTATAGGGGGGAGCCTCAGCATTTT. As protein: CASSYRGEPQHF.

This CDR3 reads CASSPPARTGELFF. Written as DNA, the CDR3 is TGTGCCAGCTCGCCCCCTGCTCGAACCGGGGAGCTGTTTTTT. The chain couples TRBV18 to TRBJ2-2; D unresolved. Germline assignment: CDR1 KGHSH and CDR2 LQKENI. V was clipped by 6 bases and J by 5 bases, with 13 bases between them. This CDR3 comprises 14 residues.

The V gene is TRBV7-3, the J gene TRBJ2-5, with 10 bases lining up with TRBD1. Germline V lookup: CDR1 SGHTA, CDR2 FQGTGA. The CDR3 is 13 amino acids. V dropped 1 base and J dropped 9; count of bases not matched to a gene: 2. In DNA, the CDR3 is TGTGCCAGCAGCTTAAGACAGGGGGCGCCCCAGTACTTC. Its translation: CASSLRQGAPQYF.

The rearrangement links TRBV6-1 to TRBJ1-1; no clear D. Germline values: CDR1 MNHNS, CDR2 SASEGT. This CDR3 contains 15 residues. Trimming removed 5 bases at V and 1 base at J, with 14 bases between. The CDR3 nucleotides read TGTGCCAGCAGTTCTTCACAACGACGGAACACTGAAGCTTTCTTT. Protein: CASSSSQRRNTEAFF.

This clone was observed a handful of times. The rearrangement links TRBV27 to TRBJ2-1, with no clear D. The CDR3 spans 13 residues. V lost 3 bases to trimming and J lost 7 bases, with 10 bases between them. In germline, CDR1 is MNHEY, CDR2 SMNVEV (reference sequence). CDR3 in amino acids: CASSLEPSNEQFF. The CDR3 DNA reads as TGTGCCAGCAGTTTGGAACCGAGTAATGAGCAGTTCTTC.

V gene TRBV7-9 combines with J gene TRBJ1-6; TRBD1 agrees at 9 bases. Germline CDR1 and CDR2: SEHNR and FQNEAQ (reference sequence). Trimming at V came to 4 bases and at J to 11 bases, leaving 9 bases not matched to a gene. The CDR3 spans 15 residues. Here the CDR3 reads CASSSGQGTPPPLHF. As DNA, the CDR3 is TGTGCCAGCAGCTCAGGACAGGGGACGCCCCCACCCCTCCACTTT.

The rearrangement links TRBV19 to TRBJ1-2; no reliable D call. CDR1 is LNHDA, CDR2 SQIVND, per germline (reference sequence). V was shortened by 2 bases and J by 8 bases, with 9 bases between the two germline ends. The CDR3 covers 12 residues. The CDR3 loop is CASSIQEGGYTF. For the CDR3, the DNA is TGTGCCAGTAGTATACAAGAAGGAGGCTACACCTTC. Supplemented by reference TRBV19 and TRBJ1-2, the full variable domain reads DGGITQSPKYLFRKEGQNVTLSCEQNLNHDAMYWYRQDPGQGLRLIYYSQIVNDFQKGDIAEGYSVSREKKESFPLTVTSAQKNPTAFYLCASSIQEGGYTFGSGTRLTVV.

This clone occurred a few times. The V and J genes are TRBV30 and TRBJ2-2; no clear D. The CDR3 extends over 13 amino acids. Looked up from germline, CDR1 is GTSNPN and CDR2 is SVGIG (reference sequence). Trimming shortened V by 0 bases and J by 2 bases, and 4 bases separated the two germline ends. The CDR3 bases are TGTGCCTGGAGTGTAGCCAACACCGGGGAGCTGTTTTTT. It specifies CAWSVANTGELFF. Drawing the rest from reference TRBV30 and TRBJ2-2, the complete variable domain is SQTIHQWPATLVQPVGSPLSLECTVEGTSNPNLYWYRQAAGRGLQLLFYSVGIGQISSEVPQNLSASRPQDRQFILSSKKLLLSDSGFYLCAWSVANTGELFFGEGSRLTVL.

The chain links TRBV19 to TRBJ2-2; no reliable D call. CDR1 is LNHDA, CDR2 SQIVND, per germline (reference sequence). Trimming removed 6 bases from V and 6 bases from J, with 5 bases in between. CDR3 length equals 11 residues. For the CDR3, the DNA is TGTGCCAGTAGGACCGCCGGGGAGCTGTTTTTT. Amino acids: CASRTAGELFF.

The gene calls are TRBV20-1 and TRBJ2-7, with 8 bases that match TRBD1. Germline trimming cut 7 bases from V and 6 bases from J; bases unmatched to any gene: 5. The CDR3 extends over 11 amino acids. CDR1 DFQATT and CDR2 SNEGSKA come from the germline V gene (reference sequence). CDR3 bases: TGCAGTGGAGGACAGGGAGGCGAGCAGTACTTC. It specifies CSGGQGGEQYF.

This chain uses TRBV7-9 with TRBJ1-1; D is unclear. CDR3 length: 13 amino acids. Germline V gene data show CDR1 as SEHNR and CDR2 as FQNEAQ (reference sequence). V was clipped by 1 base and J by 5 bases, with 8 bases between them. The chain's CDR3 is CASSLVYETEAFF. The CDR3 bases are TGTGCCAGCAGCTTAGTATACGAGACTGAAGCTTTCTTT.

There are a few counts of this clone. The rearrangement uses TRBV7-9 and TRBJ2-3; unclear D gene. Per the germline V gene, CDR1 is SEHNR and CDR2 is FQNEAQ (reference sequence). The CDR3 contains 15 residues. The V end lost 2 bases, the J end lost 1 base, and 10 bases lay between the germline ends. CDR3 in DNA: TGTGCCAGCAGCTTACGATCCGCTCGCACAGATACGCAGTATTTT. Translation gives CASSLRSARTDTQYF.

The J gene is TRBJ2-7, the V gene TRBV20-1, with D possibly matching TRBD2 (5 bases). V dropped 5 bases and J dropped 5 bases, with 10 bases sitting between them. Germline V gene data show CDR1 as DFQATT and CDR2 as SNEGSKA (reference sequence). There are 11 residues in the CDR3. The CDR3 sequence is CSAAGGNEQYV. CDR3 bases: TGCAGTGCTGCTGGAGGAAACGAGCAGTACGTC.

The chain links TRBV7-3 to TRBJ2-3; TRBD1 agrees at 9 bases. The trim removed 5 bases at V and 3 bases at J, leaving 3 bases unmatched. CDR3 length: 14 amino acids. Looked up from germline, CDR1 is SGHTA and CDR2 is FQGTGA. CDR3 region: CASSPGTGTDTQYF. The CDR3, as DNA: TGTGCCAGCAGCCCCGGGACAGGGACAGATACGCAGTATTTT.

The V gene is TRBV7-8, the J gene TRBJ2-1, with 7 bases fitting TRBD2. V was clipped by 1 base and J by 8 bases; unmatched bases: 17. Germline V lookup: CDR1 SGHVS, CDR2 FQNEAQ. This CDR3 is built from 18 residues. DNA for the CDR3: TGTGCCAGCAGCTTAGGGGCAGCTGGTTTGGGCGGGAGCGATGAGCAGTTCTTC. Amino acid sequence: CASSLGAAGLGGSDEQFF.